These 21 T cell receptor beta chains share one sample of origin, sequenced in a study of blood T cell repertoires in COVID-19. Sequencing was performed with immunoSEQ multiplex PCR; in TCRdb, only in-frame clones are kept and a portion is missing. The table shows about 59,000 clones, with 65% to 85% occurring only once. Sequencing was carried out using peripheral blood. The source is a man aged 60-69 years with acute or convalescent COVID-19.

This chain links TRBV5-4 with TRBJ2-3; D remains ambiguous. From germline, CDR1 is SGHNT and CDR2 YYREEE (reference sequence). V lost 5 bases and J lost 2, with 6 bases in between. This CDR3 comprises 12 residues. CDR3 in DNA: TGTGCCAGCAGGAGCAACACAGATACGCAGTATTTT. It is translated as CASRSNTDTQYF.

The chain carries TRBV5-5 and TRBJ2-5; D uncertain. V was clipped by 3 bases and J by 5 bases, with 14 bases between them. In germline, CDR1 is SGHKS, CDR2 YYEKEE (reference sequence). The length of the CDR3 is 14 residues. DNA for the CDR3: TGTGCCAGCAGCTCCCGTGACCTGAGGGAGACCCAGTACTTC. Translating gives CASSSRDLRETQYF.

The CDR3 here is CASSDRANTEAFF. In DNA form, the CDR3 reads TGTGCCAGCAGCGACAGGGCGAACACTGAAGCTTTCTTT. The chain employs TRBV6-5 and TRBJ1-1; 7 nucleotides match TRBD1. Germline CDR1 is MNHEY and CDR2 is SVGAGI. This CDR3 contains 13 residues. V shed 6 bases, J shed 1 base, and the junction held 2 bases outside the gene matches.

V is TRBV19 and J is TRBJ1-4; 9 positions agree with TRBD1. The length of the CDR3 is 14 residues. Germline V gene sequence: CDR1 LNHDA, CDR2 SQIVND (reference sequence). V dropped 4 bases and J dropped 8; count of bases not matched to a gene: 5. In DNA, the CDR3 is TGTGCCAGTAGTAAACAGGGGGCGCGAGAAAAACTGTTTTTT. It encodes CASSKQGAREKLFF.

J is TRBJ2-3 and V is TRBV4-1, with D possibly matching TRBD1 (6 bases). The V gene lost 7 bases and the J gene lost 5 bases, with 16 bases spanning the gap. The length of the CDR3 is 14 residues. CDR1 MGHRA and CDR2 YSYEKL come from the germline V gene. The CDR3 DNA reads as TGCGCCAGCATCGTGGAAGGGGACATAGATACGCAGTATTTT. This codes for CASIVEGDIDTQYF.

This clone was seen a single time. This CDR3 is CATAGGGQRYGYTF. The CDR3, as DNA: TGTGCCACCGCCGGCGGGGGGCAAAGGTATGGCTACACCTTC. The rearrangement joins TRBV19 to TRBJ1-2, with D possibly being TRBD1 (6 bases). This CDR3 spans 14 amino acids. CDR1 and CDR2 from the germline V gene are LNHDA and SQIVND (reference sequence). Trimming pared 10 bases from V and 5 bases from J, leaving 20 bases between.

This chain connects TRBV28 to TRBJ1-2; perhaps TRBD1 as D (6 bases). CDR1 is MDHEN, CDR2 SYDVKM, per germline. Trimming took off 6 bases at V and 3 bases at J, with 17 bases between the two ends. The CDR3 sequence is 15 residues long. CDR3 sequence: CASSSIGGLDYGYTF. The CDR3 region has the DNA TGTGCCAGCAGCTCGATCGGGGGGCTTGACTATGGCTACACCTTC.

About this clone: At one boundary the junction diverges from the germline segment, which might be a read error. The chain joins TRBV7-7 to TRBJ1-1; maybe TRBD1 (5 bases). This CDR3 has 13 amino acids. Germline V gene sequence: CDR1 SSHAT, CDR2 FNYEAQ (reference sequence). The CDR3 sequence is CASSLRRGTEAFF. CDR3 DNA: TGTGCTAGCAGCTTACGGAGGGGCACTGAAGCTTTCTTT.

The chain links TRBV7-8 to TRBJ1-6, with D unresolved. CDR1 and CDR2 (germline): SGHVS, FQNEAQ. CDR3 length equals 15 residues. Trimming shortened V by 1 base and J by 10 bases, and 14 bases separated the two germline ends. CDR3 amino acids: CASSLGAPSGSPLHF. The CDR3 nucleotides read TGTGCCAGCAGCTTAGGGGCCCCAAGCGGATCACCCCTCCACTTT.

The CDR3 protein is CASSRALITGLGEKLFF. The CDR3 bases are TGTGCCAGCAGTCGCGCTCTTATTACAGGGCTAGGGGAAAAACTGTTTTTT. V gene TRBV6-6 combines with J gene TRBJ1-4, with D perhaps TRBD1 (6 bases). Germline V gene lookup returns CDR1 MNHNY and CDR2 SVGAGI (reference sequence). V dropped 5 bases and J dropped 8 bases, with 24 bases sitting between them. The CDR3 is made up of 17 amino acids.

The rearrangement links TRBV19 to TRBJ1-1; D perhaps matches TRBD1 (5 bases). V lost 5 bases to trimming and J lost 0 bases, with 19 bases between them. Germline V gene sequence: CDR1 LNHDA, CDR2 SQIVND (reference sequence). This CDR3 has 17 residues. CDR3 loop: CASSPFRGTGLNTEAFF. The CDR3 DNA is TGTGCCAGTAGTCCCTTCCGGGGGACGGGTTTGAACACTGAAGCTTTCTTT.

This clone has only a few counts. This CDR3 is also generated by other DNA sequences in the sample. This chain joins TRBV6-5 and TRBJ2-7; D might be TRBD2 (6 bases). V lost 6 bases to trimming and J lost 1 base, with 16 bases between them. In germline, CDR1 is MNHEY, CDR2 SVGAGI. This CDR3 region has 15 residues. The chain's CDR3 is CASRPRAGQSYEQYF. The CDR3 DNA follows: TGTGCCAGCAGGCCCCGGGCGGGGCAATCCTACGAGCAGTACTTC.

The chain couples TRBV28 to TRBJ1-3, with TRBD1 identical over 8 bases. The trim removed 6 bases at V and 0 bases at J, leaving 4 bases unmatched. CDR1 and CDR2 from the germline V gene are MDHEN and SYDVKM. There are 15 residues in the CDR3. The CDR3 nucleotides are TGTGCCAGCAGGCCGGACAGGGCCTCTGGAAACACCATATATTTT. Amino acids: CASRPDRASGNTIYF.

V gene TRBV4-2 combines with J gene TRBJ2-7, with D maybe TRBD1 (5 bases). V lost 0 bases to trimming and J lost 5 bases, with 17 bases between them. Looked up from germline, CDR1 is LGHNA and CDR2 is YNFKEQ. The CDR3 extends over 16 amino acids. The CDR3 bases are TGTGCCAGCAGCCAAGATGGGTTGCAGGGTCTAGACGAGCAGTACTTC. Protein: CASSQDGLQGLDEQYF.

This chain joins TRBV3-1 (or the pseudogene TRBV3-2) and TRBJ1-4; 8 bases are shared with TRBD1. V dropped 3 bases and J dropped 11; count of bases not matched to a gene: 11. The CDR3 contains 15 residues. Germline V lookup: CDR1 LGHDT, CDR2 YNNKEL (reference sequence). The CDR3 DNA is TGTGCCAGCAGCCACAGGGGGCAAGGCCTAGGGAAACTGTTTTTT. This translates into CASSHRGQGLGKLFF.

The J gene is TRBJ2-5, the V gene TRBV13; TRBD2 matches 7 bases. Unmatched junction bases numbered 2, after V lost 4 bases and J lost 0 bases. The CDR3 is 14 residues long. CDR1 and CDR2 from the germline V gene are PRHDT and FYEKMQ (reference sequence). The CDR3 DNA reads TGTGCCAGCAGCTCAGCGGGGCACCAAGAGACCCAGTACTTC. Its translation: CASSSAGHQETQYF.

In nucleotides, the CDR3 is TGTGCCAGCAGTCCTGCGGGGAACACCGGGGAGCTGTTTTTT. This translates into CASSPAGNTGELFF. This sequence joins TRBV25-1 and TRBJ2-2; D might be TRBD2 (5 bases). The V end lost 5 bases, the J end lost 1 base, and 8 bases lay between the germline ends. The CDR3 extends over 14 amino acids. Germline assignment: CDR1 MGHDK and CDR2 SYGVNS.

The chain has TRBV7-6 and TRBJ2-5; maybe TRBD2 (7 bases). This CDR3 is 18 amino acids long. The V gene's germline CDR1 is SGHVS and CDR2 FNYEAQ. Trimming left V 0 bases short and J 4 bases short, with 21 bases between. CDR3 protein: CASSLAVAAGAGTETQYF. CDR3 DNA: TGTGCCAGCAGCTTAGCGGTGGCCGCGGGGGCCGGGACAGAGACCCAGTACTTC.

The J gene is TRBJ2-2, the V gene TRBV5-5; no clear D. This CDR3 has 15 amino acids. Germline values: CDR1 SGHKS, CDR2 YYEKEE (reference sequence). Trimming removed 1 base from V and 1 base from J, with 8 bases in between. The CDR3 is CASSLTAVNTGELFF. The CDR3 bases are TGTGCCAGCAGCTTGACAGCCGTGAACACCGGGGAGCTGTTTTTT.

The chain couples TRBV5-1 to TRBJ1-3; 7 nucleotides line up with TRBD1. CDR1 is SGHRS, CDR2 YFSETQ, per germline. Losses at the gene ends were 2 bases for V and 3 bases for J; bases not matched to a gene: 11. This CDR3 has 17 amino acids. The CDR3 is CASSFSIGGQIGNTIYF. The CDR3 nucleotides are TGCGCCAGCAGCTTTAGTATTGGGGGACAGATTGGAAACACCATATATTTT.

This chain links TRBV5-6 with TRBJ2-7; TRBD1 is a possible D gene (5 bases). The germline gives CDR1 SGHDT, CDR2 YYEEEE. The length of the CDR3 is 14 residues. Between the trimmed V and J ends, which lost 3 bases and 1 base, there was a span of 11 bases. CDR3: CASSSRSGSYEQYF. The CDR3 coding sequence is TGTGCCAGCAGCTCGAGGTCAGGGTCCTACGAGCAGTACTTC.